This TCR beta chain was sequenced in a study of Graves' ophthalmopathy and Graves' hyperthyroidism (dated by TCRdb to the late 2010s). About the investigation overall: Peripheral blood was collected at initial diagnosis, before any treatment. To tell Graves' ophthalmopathy apart from Graves' hyperthyroidism, and to predict which patients would progress to ophthalmopathy, the study relied on TCR beta repertoire signatures. In total, around 130 blood samples were TCR-sequenced: 43 ophthalmopathy, roughly 77 hyperthyroidism and roughly 17 hyperthyroidism-to-ophthalmopathy patients. A discovery set of 95 to 100 patients (43 ophthalmopathy, 57 stable hyperthyroidism) was enrolled to explore V-J signatures distinguishing ophthalmopathy from hyperthyroidism. The independent validation cohort included about 19 hyperthyroidism patients plus 17 patients who later progressed from hyperthyroidism to ophthalmopathy. In over five hyperthyroidism patients, the T-cell repertoires found in thyroid tissue were compared with those found in blood. After sampling, hyperthyroidism patients received methimazole starting at 30 mg daily, and ophthalmopathy patients received high-dose intravenous methylprednisolone. What the authors observed across the whole study: No statistical method was used to predetermine the sample size, and group allocation was not hidden from the investigators. Among expanded thyroid clonotypes with frequency above 0.001, most also showed up in blood, which suggests that blood repertoires may reflect the thyroid immune response. In validation, the model predicted ophthalmopathy progression with about 70% sensitivity and about 77% specificity; roughly 12 predicted patients were CT-confirmed with GO in a median of about 6.1 months. The 13-signature model separated ophthalmopathy from stable hyperthyroidism with approximately 90% sensitivity and approximately 83% specificity in cross-validation, and 80%/75% in the test set.

Hyperthyroidism was considered stable if no progression to ophthalmopathy occurred within 18 months of follow-up. Hyperthyroidism patients were newly diagnosed, with disease duration under 2 months, and aged 18 to 65 years. Patients were excluded if they had other autoimmune diseases, uncontrolled infections, pregnancy or lactation. Diagnosis was based on clinical symptoms, serum thyroxine, TRAb, thyroid ultrasound and orbital computed tomography. Using Ficoll-Paque density gradient centrifugation, PBMCs were isolated from 8.5 to 10 ml of fresh peripheral blood. Total RNA was extracted with Trizol reagent and quality-checked on an Agilent 2100 Bioanalyzer. For repertoire sequencing, TCR beta CDR3 regions were amplified from RNA transcripts. HTBI primers and the Qiagen OneStep RT-PCR kit were used in a first-round RT-PCR, which was followed by a second-round multiplex PCR, size selection and purification. Libraries were sequenced paired-end with 100 bp reads on an Illumina HiSeq2000. As for the authors' bioinformatics: Reads were processed with SOAPnuke, discarding reads with adapters, uncalled bases, mean Phred below 15, or no exact constant-primer or identifier match. COPE v1.2.5 was used to merge the high-quality paired reads. Clonotypes were defined as unique nucleotide sequences and were aligned to IMGT TRB V, D and J references using MiTCR v1.1. Only V-J combinations with frequency above 0.0001 were analysed, covering 99.2% of repertoires. For each V-J combination, a TCR clonal expansion and chaos score was defined as F50 clonal expansion divided by the chaos observed in the TCRdist matrix. Welch's t-statistics and random forest were used to reduce the features to some 13 V-J combinations, which were then used as input to a naive Bayes classifier. The similarity between thyroid and blood repertoires was quantified using the Morisita-Horn index. Through fastp at Q25 and MiXCR, TCRdb rebuilt clones from the public reads, retaining in-frame beta chains. Each entry merges the rows of one CDR3 protein and shows their most common DNA and genes. TCRdb, not the original authors, processed these V and J calls. Here the sample has a few hundred thousand distinct CDR3 sequences; 17% occur a single time. Around 2.4% of the sample is held by the ten biggest clonotypes.

From a lookup of the germline V gene, CDR1 and CDR2 are SGHVS and FNYEAQ. V is reduced by 0 bases and J by 6 bases, leaving a spacing of 8 bases between them. Counted from cysteine to phenylalanine, this CDR3 has 14 amino acids. The DNA shown is the 42-base CDR3, in frame from base 1. There are many counts of this clonotype. Its binding antigen is unknown. Base qualities were left out, and no much larger clone turns up one base away. This chain is built from TRBV7-6 and TRBJ2-2; the D gene could be either TRBD1 or TRBD2, each agreeing at 5 bases. The TCR comes from an adult woman with stable Graves' hyperthyroidism. Sample: peripheral blood. Read as DNA, the sequence is TGTGCCAGCAGCTTAGCGAGGGGTTCCGGGGAGCTGTTTTTT. It translates as CASSLARGSGELFF. Joined to the reference TRBV7-6 and TRBJ2-2 proteins, this CDR3 gives the full variable domain: GAGVSQSPRYKVTKRGQDVALRCDPISGHVSLYWYRQALGQGPEFLTYFNYEAQQDKSGLPNDRFSAERPEGSISTLTIQRTEQRDSAMYRCASSLARGSGELFFGEGSRLTVL.